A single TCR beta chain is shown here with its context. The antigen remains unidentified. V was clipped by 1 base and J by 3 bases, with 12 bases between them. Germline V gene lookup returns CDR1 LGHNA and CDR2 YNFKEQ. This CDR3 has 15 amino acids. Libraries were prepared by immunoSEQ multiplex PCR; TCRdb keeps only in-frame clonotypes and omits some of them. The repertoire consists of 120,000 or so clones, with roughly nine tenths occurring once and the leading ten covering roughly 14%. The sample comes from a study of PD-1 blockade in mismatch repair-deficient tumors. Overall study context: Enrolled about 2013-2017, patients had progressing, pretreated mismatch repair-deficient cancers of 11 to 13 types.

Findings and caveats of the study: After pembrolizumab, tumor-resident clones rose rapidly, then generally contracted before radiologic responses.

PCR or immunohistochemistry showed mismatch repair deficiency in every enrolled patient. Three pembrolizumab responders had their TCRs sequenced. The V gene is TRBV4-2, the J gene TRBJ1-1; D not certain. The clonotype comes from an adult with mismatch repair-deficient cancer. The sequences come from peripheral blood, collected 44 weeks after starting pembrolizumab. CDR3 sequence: CASSQGGGGYTEAFF. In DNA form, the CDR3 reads TGTGCCAGCAGCCAAGGAGGAGGAGGATACACTGAAGCTTTCTTT.